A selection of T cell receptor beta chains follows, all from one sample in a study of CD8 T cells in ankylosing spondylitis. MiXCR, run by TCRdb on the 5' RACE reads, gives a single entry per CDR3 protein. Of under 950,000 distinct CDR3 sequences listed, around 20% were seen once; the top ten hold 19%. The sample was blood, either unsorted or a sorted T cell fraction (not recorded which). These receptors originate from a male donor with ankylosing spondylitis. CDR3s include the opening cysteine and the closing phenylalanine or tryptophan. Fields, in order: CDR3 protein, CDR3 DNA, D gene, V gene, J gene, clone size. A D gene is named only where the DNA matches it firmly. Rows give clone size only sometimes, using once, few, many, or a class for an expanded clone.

CDR3 protein: CASKASVATNEKLFF; CDR3 DNA: TGTGCCAGCAAAGCGTCGGTTGCAACTAATGAAAAACTGTTTTTT; D gene: NA; V gene: TRBV12-3/TRBV12-4; J gene: TRBJ1-4; clone size: NA
CDR3 protein: CASSLEGQITEAFF; CDR3 DNA: TGTGCCAGCAGCTTAGAAGGACAGATCACTGAAGCTTTCTTT; D gene: NA; V gene: TRBV7-9; J gene: TRBJ1-1; clone size: few
CDR3 protein: CASSWGGSRYEQFF; CDR3 DNA: TGTGCCAGCAGTTGGGGCGGGAGTCGGTATGAGCAGTTCTTC; D gene: TRBD2; V gene: TRBV7-2; J gene: TRBJ2-1; clone size: few
CDR3 protein: CAWSGPDRGREKLFF; CDR3 DNA: TGTGCCTGGAGTGGCCCGGACAGGGGGCGCGAAAAACTGTTTTTT; D gene: TRBD1; V gene: TRBV30; J gene: TRBJ1-4; clone size: NA
CDR3 protein: CSARGLGLAYLDTQYF; CDR3 DNA: TGCAGTGCTAGAGGACTTGGACTAGCGTATTTAGATACGCAGTATTTT; D gene: TRBD2; V gene: TRBV20-1; J gene: TRBJ2-3; clone size: few
CDR3 protein: CSAPGRLAGGMYEQFF; CDR3 DNA: TGCAGTGCTCCCGGCAGACTAGCGGGAGGGATGTATGAGCAGTTCTTC; D gene: TRBD2; V gene: TRBV20-1; J gene: TRBJ2-1; clone size: NA
CDR3 protein: CASSPGDRDQETQYF; CDR3 DNA: TGTGCCAGCAGCCCAGGGGACAGGGACCAAGAGACCCAGTACTTC; D gene: TRBD1; V gene: TRBV7-9; J gene: TRBJ2-5; clone size: few
CDR3 protein: CATSDTTSKGVTDTQYF; CDR3 DNA: TGTGCCACCAGTGATACGACCTCGAAGGGGGTCACAGATACGCAGTATTTT; D gene: NA; V gene: TRBV24-1; J gene: TRBJ2-3; clone size: NA
CDR3 protein: CAISPRGQETQYF; CDR3 DNA: TGTGCCATCAGTCCCAGGGGACAAGAGACCCAGTACTTC; D gene: NA; V gene: TRBV10-3; J gene: TRBJ2-5; clone size: NA
CDR3 protein: CASSPRQTPYNEQFF; CDR3 DNA: TGTGCCAGCAGCCCCCGACAGACCCCCTACAATGAGCAGTTCTTC; D gene: NA; V gene: TRBV12-3/TRBV12-4; J gene: TRBJ2-1; clone size: NA
CDR3 protein: CASSTTSPAKNIQYF; CDR3 DNA: TGTGCCAGCAGTACTACTTCACCAGCCAAAAACATTCAGTACTTC; D gene: NA; V gene: TRBV28; J gene: TRBJ2-4; clone size: NA
CDR3 protein: CASSFKGVLGSTNEKLFF; CDR3 DNA: TGTGCCAGCAGTTTTAAGGGGGTACTGGGATCAACTAATGAAAAACTGTTTTTT; D gene: NA; V gene: TRBV27; J gene: TRBJ1-4; clone size: few
CDR3 protein: CASTPWGGPGDEQFF; CDR3 DNA: TGTGCCAGCACTCCCTGGGGGGGGCCCGGCGATGAGCAGTTCTTC; D gene: NA; V gene: TRBV14; J gene: TRBJ2-1; clone size: NA
CDR3 protein: CSARDSAKRSGNTIYF; CDR3 DNA: TGCAGTGCTAGAGATTCGGCCAAACGCTCTGGAAACACCATATATTTT; D gene: NA; V gene: TRBV20-1; J gene: TRBJ1-3; clone size: few
CDR3 protein: CASSFPSQQETQYF; CDR3 DNA: TGCGCCAGCAGCTTCCCGAGCCAACAAGAGACCCAGTACTTC; D gene: NA; V gene: TRBV5-1; J gene: TRBJ2-5; clone size: NA
CDR3 protein: CASHSEVGEQYF; CDR3 DNA: TGTGCCAGCCATAGCGAGGTGGGGGAGCAGTACTTC; D gene: NA; V gene: TRBV5-4; J gene: TRBJ2-7; clone size: NA
CDR3 protein: CASSLAAGKNSPLHF; CDR3 DNA: TGTGCCAGCAGCTTAGCTGCAGGGAAGAATTCACCCCTCCACTTT; D gene: NA; V gene: TRBV7-2; J gene: TRBJ1-6; clone size: many
CDR3 protein: CAISRLGQGSAEAFF; CDR3 DNA: TGTGCCATCTCCCGGCTTGGGCAGGGGAGCGCTGAAGCTTTCTTT; D gene: NA; V gene: TRBV10-3; J gene: TRBJ1-1; clone size: few
CDR3 protein: CASSKKSGNTIYF; CDR3 DNA: TGTGCCAGCAGCAAAAAAAGTGGAAACACCATATATTTT; D gene: NA; V gene: TRBV12-3/TRBV12-4; J gene: TRBJ1-3; clone size: NA
CDR3 protein: CASSYPGRGLQPQHF; CDR3 DNA: TGTGCCAGCAGTTACCCGGGGAGGGGGCTTCAGCCCCAGCATTTT; D gene: TRBD1; V gene: TRBV28; J gene: TRBJ1-5; clone size: NA
CDR3 protein: CSATEGSGNTIYF; CDR3 DNA: TGCAGTGCTACCGAAGGATCTGGAAACACCATATATTTT; D gene: NA; V gene: TRBV20-1; J gene: TRBJ1-3; clone size: NA
CDR3 protein: CSARDLDKDTGELFF; CDR3 DNA: TGCAGTGCTAGAGATCTGGACAAGGACACCGGGGAGCTGTTTTTT; D gene: NA; V gene: TRBV20-1; J gene: TRBJ2-2; clone size: NA
CDR3 protein: CSVQGGRGSDEQFF; CDR3 DNA: TGCAGCGTCCAGGGGGGCAGGGGCAGCGATGAGCAGTTCTTC; D gene: NA; V gene: TRBV29-1; J gene: TRBJ2-1; clone size: NA
CDR3 protein: CASSKNQCDEQYF; CDR3 DNA: TGCGCCAGCAGCAAGAACCAGTGTGACGAGCAGTACTTC; D gene: NA; V gene: TRBV4-3; J gene: TRBJ2-7; clone size: NA
CDR3 protein: CASSFGRGFGKQYF; CDR3 DNA: TGTGCCAGCAGTTTTGGCAGGGGGTTTGGCAAGCAGTACTTC; D gene: TRBD1; V gene: TRBV12-3/TRBV12-4; J gene: TRBJ2-7; clone size: NA
CDR3 protein: CSGTASWYGYTF; CDR3 DNA: TGCAGTGGGACAGCTTCTTGGTATGGCTACACCTTC; D gene: NA; V gene: TRBV20-1; J gene: TRBJ1-2; clone size: few
CDR3 protein: CASSDTGRYGYTF; CDR3 DNA: TGTGCCAGCAGTGACACAGGGAGGTATGGCTACACCTTC; D gene: NA; V gene: TRBV6-1; J gene: TRBJ1-2; clone size: NA
CDR3 protein: CASSFSGKAYNEQFF; CDR3 DNA: TGTGCCAGCAGTTTCAGCGGGAAGGCCTACAATGAGCAGTTCTTC; D gene: TRBD2; V gene: TRBV27; J gene: TRBJ2-1; clone size: NA
CDR3 protein: CASRLDGYTF; CDR3 DNA: TGTGCCAGTCGGTTAGATGGCTACACCTTC; D gene: NA; V gene: TRBV16; J gene: TRBJ1-2; clone size: NA
CDR3 protein: CSARAAGANTEAFF; CDR3 DNA: TGCAGTGCTAGGGCCGCAGGGGCGAACACTGAAGCTTTCTTT; D gene: NA; V gene: TRBV20-1; J gene: TRBJ1-1; clone size: NA
CDR3 protein: CSASVRTGGTEAFF; CDR3 DNA: TGCAGTGCAAGTGTCAGGACAGGGGGCACTGAAGCTTTCTTT; D gene: TRBD1; V gene: TRBV20-1; J gene: TRBJ1-1; clone size: few
CDR3 protein: CASSTLDNQETQYF; CDR3 DNA: TGTGCCAGCAGCACCCTGGACAACCAAGAGACCCAGTACTTC; D gene: NA; V gene: TRBV9; J gene: TRBJ2-5; clone size: NA
CDR3 protein: CASSQDVTLAGGTSTDTQYF; CDR3 DNA: TGCGCCAGCAGCCAAGATGTGACGCTAGCGGGAGGCACCAGCACAGATACGCAGTATTTT; D gene: TRBD2; V gene: TRBV4-3; J gene: TRBJ2-3; clone size: NA
CDR3 protein: CASSLGSGGSNQPQHF; CDR3 DNA: TGCGCCAGCAGCTTGGGTTCAGGCGGGAGCAATCAGCCCCAGCATTTT; D gene: NA; V gene: TRBV5-1; J gene: TRBJ1-5; clone size: NA
CDR3 protein: CASSSDSWEQYF; CDR3 DNA: TGTGCCAGCAGTTCGGACTCCTGGGAGCAGTACTTC; D gene: NA; V gene: TRBV12-3/TRBV12-4; J gene: TRBJ2-7; clone size: once
CDR3 protein: CSAAGGIADTQYF; CDR3 DNA: TGCAGTGCTGCCGGGGGAATCGCAGATACGCAGTATTTT; D gene: NA; V gene: TRBV20-1; J gene: TRBJ2-3; clone size: few
CDR3 protein: CASSFGAGRDWQDTQYF; CDR3 DNA: TGTGCCAGCAGCTTTGGTGCGGGGCGGGATTGGCAAGATACGCAGTATTTT; D gene: NA; V gene: TRBV7-9; J gene: TRBJ2-3; clone size: few
CDR3 protein: CASSFGGGAYEQYF; CDR3 DNA: TGCGCCAGCAGCTTTGGCGGGGGCGCCTACGAGCAGTACTTC; D gene: NA; V gene: TRBV5-1; J gene: TRBJ2-7; clone size: NA
CDR3 protein: CASSLGEKGRETQYF; CDR3 DNA: TGTGCCAGCAGCTTGGGCGAGAAGGGGAGAGAGACCCAGTACTTC; D gene: NA; V gene: TRBV5-5; J gene: TRBJ2-5; clone size: NA
CDR3 protein: CASSLDEPGAPQFF; CDR3 DNA: TGTGCCAGCAGCTTAGATGAGCCCGGAGCGCCTCAGTTCTTC; D gene: NA; V gene: TRBV11-3; J gene: TRBJ2-1; clone size: few
CDR3 protein: CASSPLFYEQFF; CDR3 DNA: TGTGCCAGCAGTCCCCTTTTCTATGAGCAGTTCTTC; D gene: NA; V gene: TRBV12-3/TRBV12-4; J gene: TRBJ2-1; clone size: few
CDR3 protein: CSVEGASFDTQYF; CDR3 DNA: TGCAGCGTTGAAGGGGCTAGTTTCGATACGCAGTATTTT; D gene: NA; V gene: TRBV29-1; J gene: TRBJ2-3; clone size: NA
CDR3 protein: CSARAGTRPDTQYF; CDR3 DNA: TGCAGTGCTAGAGCCGGGACTAGACCAGATACGCAGTATTTT; D gene: TRBD2; V gene: TRBV20-1; J gene: TRBJ2-3; clone size: NA
CDR3 protein: CASSSGEESLGANVLTF; CDR3 DNA: TGTGCCAGCAGCTCAGGGGAGGAATCGCTGGGGGCCAACGTCCTGACTTTC; D gene: NA; V gene: TRBV6-2/TRBV6-3; J gene: TRBJ2-6; clone size: NA
CDR3 protein: CASSATTKEETQYF; CDR3 DNA: TGTGCCAGCAGCGCCACGACTAAAGAAGAGACCCAGTACTTC; D gene: NA; V gene: TRBV9; J gene: TRBJ2-5; clone size: NA
CDR3 protein: CATSDEEKPNTGELFF; CDR3 DNA: TGTGCCACCAGTGATGAAGAGAAACCGAACACCGGGGAGCTGTTTTTT; D gene: NA; V gene: TRBV24-1; J gene: TRBJ2-2; clone size: NA
CDR3 protein: CASRPTGGLSYEQYF; CDR3 DNA: TGTGCCAGCAGACCTACAGGGGGCCTCTCCTACGAGCAGTACTTC; D gene: TRBD1; V gene: TRBV12-3/TRBV12-4; J gene: TRBJ2-7; clone size: NA
CDR3 protein: CASSGDANTEAFF; CDR3 DNA: TGCGCCAGCAGCGGGGACGCGAACACTGAAGCTTTCTTT; D gene: NA; V gene: TRBV5-1; J gene: TRBJ1-1; clone size: once
CDR3 protein: CSVELAGGSGEQFF; CDR3 DNA: TGCAGTGTCGAACTAGCGGGGGGTTCCGGTGAGCAGTTCTTC; D gene: TRBD2; V gene: TRBV20-1; J gene: TRBJ2-1; clone size: many
CDR3 protein: CSVPRYISYNEQFF; CDR3 DNA: TGCAGCGTACCAAGATATATCTCCTACAATGAGCAGTTCTTC; D gene: NA; V gene: TRBV29-1; J gene: TRBJ2-1; clone size: NA
CDR3 protein: CSVVEGTGELFF; CDR3 DNA: TGCAGCGTTGTGGAGGGAACCGGGGAGCTGTTTTTT; D gene: NA; V gene: TRBV29-1; J gene: TRBJ2-2; clone size: few
CDR3 protein: CASSIMWPGDEQFF; CDR3 DNA: TGTGCCAGTAGTATTATGTGGCCGGGGGATGAGCAGTTCTTC; D gene: NA; V gene: TRBV19; J gene: TRBJ2-1; clone size: once
CDR3 protein: CASRGETTFYEQYF; CDR3 DNA: TGTGCCAGCAGGGGGGAGACCACCTTCTACGAGCAGTACTTC; D gene: NA; V gene: TRBV28; J gene: TRBJ2-7; clone size: NA
CDR3 protein: CASSLERGAPAFF; CDR3 DNA: TGTGCCAGCAGCTTAGAACGGGGGGCGCCGGCTTTCTTT; D gene: NA; V gene: TRBV7-2; J gene: TRBJ1-1; clone size: few
CDR3 protein: CASTLGGLNTEAFF; CDR3 DNA: TGTGCCAGCACTTTGGGGGGGCTGAACACTGAAGCTTTCTTT; D gene: NA; V gene: TRBV7-9; J gene: TRBJ1-1; clone size: many
CDR3 protein: CASRPDGGAYNEQFF; CDR3 DNA: TGTGCCAGCAGGCCTGACGGGGGGGCCTACAATGAGCAGTTCTTC; D gene: TRBD2; V gene: TRBV11-2; J gene: TRBJ2-1; clone size: NA
CDR3 protein: CASSPWETIDEQFF; CDR3 DNA: TGTGCCAGCAGTCCCTGGGAGACCATAGATGAGCAGTTCTTC; D gene: NA; V gene: TRBV12-3/TRBV12-4; J gene: TRBJ2-1; clone size: few